These T cell receptor beta chains were read from a single sample in a study of B cell selection in AIRE deficiency. Assay: immunoSEQ multiplex PCR; the TCRdb copy retains only in-frame clones and omits some. The table has some 2,900 clones, around 79% seen once. The sample comprised Tregs sorted from PBMCs. The receptors derive from a human donor with AIRE deficiency. CDR3s include the opening cysteine and the closing phenylalanine or tryptophan. The D gene is left open where the match is weak. Size values are once, few and many counts, or a class for expanded clones, and some rows have none.

D	size	V	J	CDR3	DNA
.	.	TRBV4-2	TRBJ2-1	CASSRFAGRGEQFF	TGTGCCAGCAGCCGGTTTGCGGGACGAGGAGAGCAGTTCTTC
TRBD1	.	TRBV2	TRBJ1-2	CASTLTGTENYGYTF	TGTGCCAGCACCTTAACGGGGACAGAAAACTATGGCTACACCTTC
.	.	TRBV10-3	TRBJ2-7	CAIGRVTDRTEQYF	TGTGCCATCGGGCGGGTGACCGACCGTACCGAGCAGTACTTC
.	.	TRBV2	TRBJ1-5	CASSEPGAPLRPQHF	TGTGCCAGCAGCGAGCCGGGAGCCCCCCTCCGGCCCCAGCATTTT
TRBD2	.	TRBV30	TRBJ2-5	CAWRTSSETQYF	TGTGCCTGGAGGACTAGCTCAGAGACCCAGTACTTC
TRBD2	.	TRBV19	TRBJ2-3	CASSRGLAGVADTQYF	TGTGCCAGCTCGCGGGGACTAGCGGGAGTTGCAGATACGCAGTATTTT
TRBD2	.	TRBV6-6	TRBJ2-1	CASSLMSGRFNEQFF	TGTGCCAGCAGTTTAATGAGCGGGAGGTTCAATGAGCAGTTCTTC
TRBD2	.	TRBV4-3	TRBJ2-7	CASSPFSGDEQYF	TGCGCCAGCAGCCCCTTTAGCGGGGACGAGCAGTACTTC
.	.	TRBV20-1	TRBJ2-3	CSARRDNLYF	TGCAGTGCTAGAAGGGACAATCTGTATTTT
.	once	TRBV4-3	TRBJ2-4	CASSQVYMAKNIQYF	TGCGCCAGCAGCCAAGTTTATATGGCCAAAAACATTCAGTACTTC
.	few	TRBV6-6	TRBJ1-2	CATVYNYGYTF	TGTGCGACAGTGTACAACTATGGCTACACCTTC
TRBD1	.	TRBV5-1	TRBJ2-5	CASSLTRDSRPETQYF	TGCGCCAGCAGCTTGACCCGGGACAGCAGGCCGGAGACCCAGTACTTC
.	few	TRBV29-1	TRBJ1-6	CSVGFGANSPLHF	TGCAGCGTTGGTTTCGGAGCTAATTCACCCCTCCACTTT
.	.	TRBV18	TRBJ2-5	CASSPPLTKETQYF	TGTGCCAGCTCACCACCGTTGACAAAGGAGACCCAGTACTTC
TRBD2	.	TRBV29-1	TRBJ2-7	CSASGSSYEQYF	TGCAGCGCTAGCGGGAGCTCCTACGAGCAGTACTTC
TRBD1	.	TRBV30	TRBJ1-5	CAWSGTGQGAWGNQPQHF	TGTGCCTGGAGTGGGACGGGACAGGGGGCTTGGGGCAATCAGCCCCAGCATTTT
TRBD2	.	TRBV7-8	TRBJ2-3	CASSLTSGSTDTQYF	TGTGCCAGCAGCTTGACTAGCGGGAGCACAGATACGCAGTATTTT
.	.	TRBV10-3	TRBJ1-1	CATFGQSTAEAFF	TGTGCCACCTTCGGACAGTCAACGGCTGAAGCTTTCTTT
TRBD1	few	TRBV7-6	TRBJ1-4	CASSTWTGGDEKLFF	TGTGCCAGCAGCACCTGGACAGGGGGCGACGAAAAACTGTTTTTT
TRBD1	.	TRBV28	TRBJ2-1	CASSLLPGQGDNEQFF	TGTGCCAGCAGTCTACTCCCGGGACAGGGCGACAATGAGCAGTTCTTC